This T cell receptor (beta chain) was recorded in a study of blood T cell repertoires in COVID-19. Study context: T cells, B-cell-depleted T cells, or PBMCs provided the cDNA or gDNA that served as material.

The CDR3 contains 16 residues. Germline CDR1 reads SGHNT; CDR2 reads YYREEE (reference sequence). The ends lost 4 bases at V and 3 bases at J; junction bases unmatched: 11. Profiled with immunoSEQ multiplex PCR; TCRdb holds only in-frame clones, not every one. This sample yields 100,000 to 150,000 clones, of which around four fifths are seen a single time; about a sixth belongs to the top ten. The chain carries TRBV5-4 and TRBJ2-5; 8 bases agree with TRBD1. Sequenced input: peripheral blood. The TCR comes from a man in his sixties with active or convalescent COVID-19. This CDR3 reads CASSPPGTGFKETQYF. The CDR3 nucleotides are TGTGCCAGCAGCCCCCCCGGGACAGGATTTAAAGAGACCCAGTACTTC.